Given below is one T cell receptor beta chain in context. Other nucleotide sequences in the sample specify the same CDR3. This entry comes from a study of OX40 agonist ivuxolimab in advanced cancers. Overall study context: With ivuxolimab, an agonistic anti-OX40 (CD134) antibody, patients were treated.

Sequencing used immunoSEQ multiplex PCR; TCRdb keeps in-frame clones, though not all of them. The sample has 20,000 to 30,000 clones; roughly four fifths are singletons. The CDR3 has 12 residues. Germline V lookup: CDR1 SGHNT, CDR2 YYREEE (reference sequence). The germline V and J ends were trimmed by 4 bases and 4 bases, with 9 bases remaining between them. The clonotype was recovered from an adult with an advanced solid tumor such as melanoma, head and neck, liver or kidney cancer. Sequencing was performed on CD4+ or CD8+ T cells sorted from blood, taken in a trial of the OX40 agonist ivuxolimab. The chain links TRBV5-4 to TRBJ2-7; D might be TRBD1 or TRBD2, each matching 5 bases. CDR3 residues: CASSLGTYEQYF. In DNA, the CDR3 is TGTGCCAGCAGCCTCGGGACGTACGAGCAGTACTTC.